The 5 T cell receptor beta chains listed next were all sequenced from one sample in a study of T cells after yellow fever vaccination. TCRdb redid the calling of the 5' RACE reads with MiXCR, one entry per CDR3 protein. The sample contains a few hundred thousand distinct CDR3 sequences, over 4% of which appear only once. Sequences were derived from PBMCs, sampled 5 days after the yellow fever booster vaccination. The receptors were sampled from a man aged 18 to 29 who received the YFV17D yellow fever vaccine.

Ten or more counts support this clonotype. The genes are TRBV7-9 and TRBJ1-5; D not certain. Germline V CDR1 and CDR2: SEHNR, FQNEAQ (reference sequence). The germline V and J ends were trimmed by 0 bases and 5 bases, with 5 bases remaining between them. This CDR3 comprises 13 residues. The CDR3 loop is CASSLAPDQPQHF. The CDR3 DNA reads TGTGCCAGCAGCTTAGCCCCCGATCAGCCCCAGCATTTT.

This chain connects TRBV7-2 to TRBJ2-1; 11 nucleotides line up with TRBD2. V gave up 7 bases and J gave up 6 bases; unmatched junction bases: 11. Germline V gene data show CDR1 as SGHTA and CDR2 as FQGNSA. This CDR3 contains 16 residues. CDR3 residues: CASTPYGTSGVNEQFF. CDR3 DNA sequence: TGTGCCAGCACCCCCTACGGGACTAGCGGAGTCAATGAGCAGTTCTTC.

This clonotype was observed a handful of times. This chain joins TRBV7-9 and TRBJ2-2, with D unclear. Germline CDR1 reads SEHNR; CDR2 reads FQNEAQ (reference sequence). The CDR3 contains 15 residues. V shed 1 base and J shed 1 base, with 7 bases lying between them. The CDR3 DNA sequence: TGTGCCAGCAGCTTAGGCGCAGTGAACACCGGGGAGCTGTTTTTT. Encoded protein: CASSLGAVNTGELFF.

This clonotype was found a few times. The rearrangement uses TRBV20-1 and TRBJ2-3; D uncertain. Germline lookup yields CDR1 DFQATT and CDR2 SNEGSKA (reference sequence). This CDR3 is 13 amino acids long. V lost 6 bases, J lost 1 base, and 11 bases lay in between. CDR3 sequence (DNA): TGCAGTGCCGCCCCAAAGGGCACAGATACGCAGTATTTT. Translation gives CSAAPKGTDTQYF.

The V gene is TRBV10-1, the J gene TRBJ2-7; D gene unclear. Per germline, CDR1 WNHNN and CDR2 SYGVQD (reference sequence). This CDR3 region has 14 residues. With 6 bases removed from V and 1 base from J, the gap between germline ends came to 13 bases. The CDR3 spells CASRDEPLSYEQYV. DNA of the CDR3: TGCGCCAGCAGGGATGAGCCTCTATCCTACGAGCAGTACGTC.